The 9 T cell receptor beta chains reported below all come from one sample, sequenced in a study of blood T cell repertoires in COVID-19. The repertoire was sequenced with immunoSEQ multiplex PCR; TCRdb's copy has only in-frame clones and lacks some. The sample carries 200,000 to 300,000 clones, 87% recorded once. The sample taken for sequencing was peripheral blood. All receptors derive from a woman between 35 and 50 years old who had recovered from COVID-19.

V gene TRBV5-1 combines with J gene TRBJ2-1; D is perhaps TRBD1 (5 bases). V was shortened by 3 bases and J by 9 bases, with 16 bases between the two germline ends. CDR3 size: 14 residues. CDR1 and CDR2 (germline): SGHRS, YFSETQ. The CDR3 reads CASSSRGSIGEQFF. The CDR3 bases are TGCGCCAGCAGCTCAAGGGGAAGTATAGGTGAGCAGTTCTTC.

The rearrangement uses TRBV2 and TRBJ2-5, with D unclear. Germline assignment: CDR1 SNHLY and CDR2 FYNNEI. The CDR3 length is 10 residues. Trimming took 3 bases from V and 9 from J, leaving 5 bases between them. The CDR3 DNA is TGTGCCAGCAGTGACCCGGCCCAGTACTTC. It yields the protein CASSDPAQYF.

CDR3 sequence: CASSLDDRDYGYTF. The CDR3 coding sequence is TGTGCCAGCAGCTTAGACGACAGGGACTATGGCTACACCTTC. This chain links TRBV9 with TRBJ1-2; the match to TRBD1 covers 7 bases. Germline V CDR1 and CDR2: SGDLS, YYNGEE. The CDR3 runs to 14 residues. Losses at the gene ends were 4 bases for V and 3 bases for J; bases not matched to a gene: 6.

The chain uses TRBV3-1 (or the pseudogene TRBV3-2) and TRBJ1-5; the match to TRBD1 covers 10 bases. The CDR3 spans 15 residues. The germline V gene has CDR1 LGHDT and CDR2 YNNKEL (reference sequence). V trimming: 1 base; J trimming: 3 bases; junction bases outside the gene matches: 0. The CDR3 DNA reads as TGTGCCAGCAGCCAAGGACAGGGGGCCAATCAGCCCCAGCATTTT. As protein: CASSQGQGANQPQHF.

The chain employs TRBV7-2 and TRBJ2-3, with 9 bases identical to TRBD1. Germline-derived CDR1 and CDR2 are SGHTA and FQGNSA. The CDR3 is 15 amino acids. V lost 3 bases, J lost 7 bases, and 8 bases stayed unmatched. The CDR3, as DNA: TGTGCCAGCAGCTTGGAGGGGACAGGGTCGCATACGCAGTATTTT. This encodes CASSLEGTGSHTQYF.

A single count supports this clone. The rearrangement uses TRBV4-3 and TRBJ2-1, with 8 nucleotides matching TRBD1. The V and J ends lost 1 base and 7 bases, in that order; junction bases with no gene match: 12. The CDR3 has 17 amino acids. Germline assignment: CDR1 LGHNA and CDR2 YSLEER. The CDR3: CASSQVVGRGRGNEQFF. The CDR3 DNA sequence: TGCGCCAGCAGCCAAGTGGTCGGCAGGGGGCGCGGGAATGAGCAGTTCTTC.

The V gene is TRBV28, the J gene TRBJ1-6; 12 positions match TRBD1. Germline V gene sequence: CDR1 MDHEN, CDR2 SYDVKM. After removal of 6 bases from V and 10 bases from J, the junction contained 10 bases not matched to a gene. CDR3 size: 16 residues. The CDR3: CASSAPGQGASSPLHF. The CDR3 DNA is TGTGCCAGCAGCGCTCCGGGACAGGGGGCTTCGTCACCCCTCCACTTT.

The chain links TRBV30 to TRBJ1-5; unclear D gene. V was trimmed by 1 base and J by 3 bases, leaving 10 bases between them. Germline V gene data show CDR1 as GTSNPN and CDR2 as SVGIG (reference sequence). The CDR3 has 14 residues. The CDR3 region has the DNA TGTGCCTGGAGTGCCACGGGGTTCAATCAGCCCCAGCATTTT. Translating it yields CAWSATGFNQPQHF.

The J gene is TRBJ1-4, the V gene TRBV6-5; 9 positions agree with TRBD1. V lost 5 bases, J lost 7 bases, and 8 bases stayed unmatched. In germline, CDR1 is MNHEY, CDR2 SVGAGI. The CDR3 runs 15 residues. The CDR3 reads CASSLRDRVREKLFF. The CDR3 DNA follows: TGTGCCAGCAGTCTCCGGGACAGGGTCCGTGAAAAACTGTTTTTT.